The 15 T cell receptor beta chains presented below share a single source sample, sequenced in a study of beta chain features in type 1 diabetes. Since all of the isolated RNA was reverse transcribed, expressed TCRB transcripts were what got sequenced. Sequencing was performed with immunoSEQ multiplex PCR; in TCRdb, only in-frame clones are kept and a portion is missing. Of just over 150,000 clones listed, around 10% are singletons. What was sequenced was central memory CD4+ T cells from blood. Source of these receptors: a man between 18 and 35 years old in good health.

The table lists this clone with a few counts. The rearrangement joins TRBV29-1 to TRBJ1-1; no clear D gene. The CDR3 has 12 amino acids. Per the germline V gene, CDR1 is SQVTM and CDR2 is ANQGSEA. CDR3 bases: TGCAGTACCACTAACATGAACACTGAAGCTTTCTTT. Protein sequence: CSTTNMNTEAFF.

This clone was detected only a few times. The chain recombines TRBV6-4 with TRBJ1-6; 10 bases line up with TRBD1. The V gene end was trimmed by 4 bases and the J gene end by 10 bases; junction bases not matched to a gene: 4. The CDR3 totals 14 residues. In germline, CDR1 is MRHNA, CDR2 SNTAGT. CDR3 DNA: TGTGCCAGCAGTGCAGGGACAGGGGAATCACCCCTCCACTTT. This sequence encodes CASSAGTGESPLHF.

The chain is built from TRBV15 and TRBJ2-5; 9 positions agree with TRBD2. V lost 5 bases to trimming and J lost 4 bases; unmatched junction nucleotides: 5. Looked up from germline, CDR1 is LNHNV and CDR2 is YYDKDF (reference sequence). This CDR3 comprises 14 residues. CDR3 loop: CATSGRGGRETQYF. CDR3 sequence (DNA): TGTGCCACCAGCGGGCGGGGGGGTCGAGAGACCCAGTACTTC.

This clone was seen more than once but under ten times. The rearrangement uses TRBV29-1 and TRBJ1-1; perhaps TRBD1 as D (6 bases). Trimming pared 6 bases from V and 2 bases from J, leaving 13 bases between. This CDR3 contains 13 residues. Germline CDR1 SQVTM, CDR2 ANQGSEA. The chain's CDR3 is CSVDQTGNTEAFF. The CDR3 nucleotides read TGCAGCGTAGACCAGACAGGTAACACTGAAGCTTTCTTT.

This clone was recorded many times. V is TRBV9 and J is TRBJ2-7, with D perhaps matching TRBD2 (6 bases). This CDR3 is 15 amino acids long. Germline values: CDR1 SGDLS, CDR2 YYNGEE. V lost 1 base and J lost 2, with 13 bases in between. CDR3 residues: CASSVTGTPTYEQYF. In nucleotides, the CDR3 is TGTGCCAGCAGCGTAACCGGGACTCCGACCTACGAGCAGTACTTC. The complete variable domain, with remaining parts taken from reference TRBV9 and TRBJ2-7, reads DSGVTQTPKHLITATGQRVTLRCSPRSGDLSVYWYQQSLDQGLQFLIQYYNGEERAKGNILERFSAQQFPDLHSELNLSSLELGDSALYFCASSVTGTPTYEQYFGPGTRLTVT.

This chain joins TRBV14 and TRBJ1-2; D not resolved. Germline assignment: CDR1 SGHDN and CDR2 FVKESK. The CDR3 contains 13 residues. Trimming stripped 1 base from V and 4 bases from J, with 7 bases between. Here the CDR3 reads CASSQGVTYGYTF. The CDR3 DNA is TGTGCCAGCAGCCAAGGGGTTACCTATGGCTACACCTTC.

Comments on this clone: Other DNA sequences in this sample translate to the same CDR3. The CDR3 bases are TGTGCCAGCAGCTTGAACAGAGCTTCCTACGAGCAGTACTTC. It encodes CASSLNRASYEQYF. The chain employs TRBV5-5 and TRBJ2-7; D gene uncertain. Trimming removed 1 base from V and 1 base from J, with 9 bases in between. This CDR3 comprises 14 residues. Germline V gene sequence: CDR1 SGHKS, CDR2 YYEKEE (reference sequence).

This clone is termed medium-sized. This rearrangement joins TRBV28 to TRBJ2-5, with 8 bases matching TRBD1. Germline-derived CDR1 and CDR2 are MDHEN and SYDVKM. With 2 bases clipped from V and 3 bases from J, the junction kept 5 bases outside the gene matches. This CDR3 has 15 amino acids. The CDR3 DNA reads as TGTGCCAGCAGTTTAAGGACAGGGCATAAAGAGACCCAGTACTTC. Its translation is CASSLRTGHKETQYF.

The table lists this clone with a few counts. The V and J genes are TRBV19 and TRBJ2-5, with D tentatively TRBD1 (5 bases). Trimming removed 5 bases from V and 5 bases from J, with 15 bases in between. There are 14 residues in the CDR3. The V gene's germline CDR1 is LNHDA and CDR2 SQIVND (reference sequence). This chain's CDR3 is CASSSLGARETQYF. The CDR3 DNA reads TGTGCCAGTAGTTCTCTTGGGGCGCGGGAGACCCAGTACTTC. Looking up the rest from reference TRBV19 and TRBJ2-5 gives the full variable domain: DGGITQSPKYLFRKEGQNVTLSCEQNLNHDAMYWYRQDPGQGLRLIYYSQIVNDFQKGDIAEGYSVSREKKESFPLTVTSAQKNPTAFYLCASSSLGARETQYFGPGTRLLVL.

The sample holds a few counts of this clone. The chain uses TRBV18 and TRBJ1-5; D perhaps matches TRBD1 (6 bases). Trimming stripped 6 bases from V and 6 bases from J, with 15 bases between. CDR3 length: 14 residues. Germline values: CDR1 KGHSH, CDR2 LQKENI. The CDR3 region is CASSQPGGVQPQHF. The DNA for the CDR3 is TGTGCCAGCTCCCAACCGGGGGGCGTTCAGCCCCAGCATTTT.

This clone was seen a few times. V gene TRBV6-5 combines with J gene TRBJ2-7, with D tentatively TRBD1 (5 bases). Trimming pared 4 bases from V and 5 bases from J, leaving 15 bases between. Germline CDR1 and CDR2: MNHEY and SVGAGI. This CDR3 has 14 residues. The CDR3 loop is CASSSRQRVDEQYF. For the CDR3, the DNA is TGTGCCAGCAGTTCAAGACAGAGAGTCGACGAGCAGTACTTC.

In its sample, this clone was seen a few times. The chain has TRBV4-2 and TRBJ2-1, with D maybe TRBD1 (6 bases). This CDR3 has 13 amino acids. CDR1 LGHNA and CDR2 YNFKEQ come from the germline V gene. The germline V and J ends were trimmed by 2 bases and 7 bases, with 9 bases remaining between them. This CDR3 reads CASSQPGENEQFF. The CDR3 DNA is TGTGCCAGCAGCCAACCAGGGGAGAATGAGCAGTTCTTC.

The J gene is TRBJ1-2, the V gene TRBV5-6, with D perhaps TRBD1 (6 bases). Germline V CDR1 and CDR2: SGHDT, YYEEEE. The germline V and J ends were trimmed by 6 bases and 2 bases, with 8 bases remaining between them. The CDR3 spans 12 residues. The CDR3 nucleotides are TGTGCCAGCACCAGGGGAAACTATGGCTACACCTTC. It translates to CASTRGNYGYTF.

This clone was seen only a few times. The CDR3 reads CASSLTFTSYEQYF. The CDR3, as DNA: TGTGCCAGCAGCTTGACTTTCACCTCCTACGAGCAGTACTTC. The rearrangement uses TRBV7-2 and TRBJ2-7; no definite D call. The germline V and J ends were trimmed by 3 bases and 0 bases, with 9 bases remaining between them. The germline CDR1 and CDR2 sequences are SGHTA and FQGNSA. This CDR3 comprises 14 residues.

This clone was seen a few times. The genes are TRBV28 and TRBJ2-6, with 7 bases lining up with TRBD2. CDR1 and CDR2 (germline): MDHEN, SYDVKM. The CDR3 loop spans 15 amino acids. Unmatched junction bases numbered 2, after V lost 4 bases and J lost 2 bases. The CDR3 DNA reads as TGTGCCAGCAGTTCTGGGGGGGCTGGGGCCAACGTCCTGACTTTC. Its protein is CASSSGGAGANVLTF.